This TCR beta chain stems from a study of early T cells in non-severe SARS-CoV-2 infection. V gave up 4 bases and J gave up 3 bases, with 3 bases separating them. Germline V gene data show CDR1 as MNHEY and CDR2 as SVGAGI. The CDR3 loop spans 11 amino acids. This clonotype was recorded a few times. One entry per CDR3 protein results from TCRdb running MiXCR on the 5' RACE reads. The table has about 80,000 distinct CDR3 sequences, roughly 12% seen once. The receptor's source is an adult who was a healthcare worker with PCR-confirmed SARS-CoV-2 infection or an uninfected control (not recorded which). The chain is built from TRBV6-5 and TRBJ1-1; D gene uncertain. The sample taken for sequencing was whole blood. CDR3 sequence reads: CASSSYTEAFF. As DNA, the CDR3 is TGTGCCAGCAGTTCATACACTGAAGCTTTCTTT.